This section outlines one T cell receptor (beta chain) sequence together with its context. The data were taken from a study of blood T cell repertoires in COVID-19. Study background: Acute-phase and convalescent COVID-19 samples originated in the United States, Italy and Spain.

In the original analysis: Amplifying reference gene primers gave estimates of nucleated cell counts. Clones were sequenced by immunoSEQ multiplex PCR, and TCRdb holds only the in-frame ones, with some missing. V and J calls and clone size are as listed in that table; D and trimming were resolved from the DNA. This sample has roughly 40,000 clones; about 80% occur once, and the top ten carry around 24%. Germline V gives CDR1 LNHDA, CDR2 SQIVND (reference sequence). The CDR3 is made up of 17 amino acids. The V end lost 0 bases, the J end lost 0 bases, and 12 bases lay between the germline ends. The receptor comes from a human donor with acute or convalescent COVID-19. The donor label of this sample is uncertain. The sample consisted of peripheral blood. The rearrangement links TRBV19 to TRBJ2-4, with TRBD2 as a possible D gene (5 bases). The CDR3 sequence is CASSIDPPGSAKNIQYF. Here the CDR3 DNA reads TGTGCCAGTAGTATAGATCCACCGGGGTCAGCCAAAAACATTCAGTACTTC.